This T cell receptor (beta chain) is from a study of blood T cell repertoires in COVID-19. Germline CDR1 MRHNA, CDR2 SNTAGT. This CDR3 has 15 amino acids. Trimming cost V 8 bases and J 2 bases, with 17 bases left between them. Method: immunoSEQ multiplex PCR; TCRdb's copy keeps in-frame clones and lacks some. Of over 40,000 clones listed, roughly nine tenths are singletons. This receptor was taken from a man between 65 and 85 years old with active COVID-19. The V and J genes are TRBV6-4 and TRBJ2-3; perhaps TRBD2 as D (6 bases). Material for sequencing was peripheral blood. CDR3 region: CASRRGTGSTDTQYF. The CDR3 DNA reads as TGTGCCAGCCGGAGGGGCACCGGATCCACAGATACGCAGTATTTT.